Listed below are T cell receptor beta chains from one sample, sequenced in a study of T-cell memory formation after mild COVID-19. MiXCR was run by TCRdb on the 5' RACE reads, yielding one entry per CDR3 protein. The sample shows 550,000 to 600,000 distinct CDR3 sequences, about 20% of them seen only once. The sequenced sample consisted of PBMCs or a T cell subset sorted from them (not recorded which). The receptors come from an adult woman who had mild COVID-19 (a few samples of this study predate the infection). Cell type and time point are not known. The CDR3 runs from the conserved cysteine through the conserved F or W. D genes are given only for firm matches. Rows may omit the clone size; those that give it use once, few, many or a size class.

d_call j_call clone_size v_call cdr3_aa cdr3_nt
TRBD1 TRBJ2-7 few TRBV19 CASSTDHRGSYEQYF TGTGCCAGTAGTACTGACCACAGGGGGAGTTACGAGCAGTACTTC
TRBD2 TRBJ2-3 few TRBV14 CASSQDFFGRGMTDTQYF TGTGCCAGCAGCCAAGATTTCTTCGGGAGGGGGATGACAGATACGCAGTATTTT
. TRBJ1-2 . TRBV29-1 CSVLGEDNYGYTF TGCAGCGTTTTAGGTGAGGATAACTATGGCTACACCTTC
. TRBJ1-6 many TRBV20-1 CSARPSDSINSPLHF TGCAGTGCTAGACCCTCGGACAGCATTAATTCACCCCTCCACTTT
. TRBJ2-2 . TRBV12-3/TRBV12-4 CASSDPDSGGELFF TGTGCCAGCAGTGACCCCGACTCGGGCGGGGAGCTGTTTTTT
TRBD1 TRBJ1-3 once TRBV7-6 CASSLGSWTGKAFSSGNTIYF TGTGCCAGCAGCTTAGGTTCATGGACAGGGAAGGCGTTCAGCTCTGGAAACACCATATATTTT
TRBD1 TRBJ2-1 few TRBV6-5 CASSYADRVEQFF TGTGCCAGCAGTTACGCTGACAGGGTTGAGCAGTTCTTC
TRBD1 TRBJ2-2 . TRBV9 CASSGQGASTGELFF TGTGCCAGCAGCGGTCAGGGGGCGAGCACCGGGGAGCTGTTTTTT
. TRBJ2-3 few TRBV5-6 CASSSAGGVLDTQYF TGTGCCAGCAGCTCCGCAGGGGGGGTTTTAGATACGCAGTATTTT
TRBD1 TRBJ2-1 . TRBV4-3 CASSQDFVWPPDRYYNEQFF TGCGCCAGCAGCCAAGATTTCGTCTGGCCACCGGACAGGTACTACAATGAGCAGTTCTTC
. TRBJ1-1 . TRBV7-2 CASSPLPPDTEAFF TGTGCCAGCAGCCCCCTGCCTCCGGACACTGAAGCTTTCTTT
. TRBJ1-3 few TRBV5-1 CASRTEPGNTIYF TGCGCCAGCAGGACAGAACCTGGAAACACCATATATTTT